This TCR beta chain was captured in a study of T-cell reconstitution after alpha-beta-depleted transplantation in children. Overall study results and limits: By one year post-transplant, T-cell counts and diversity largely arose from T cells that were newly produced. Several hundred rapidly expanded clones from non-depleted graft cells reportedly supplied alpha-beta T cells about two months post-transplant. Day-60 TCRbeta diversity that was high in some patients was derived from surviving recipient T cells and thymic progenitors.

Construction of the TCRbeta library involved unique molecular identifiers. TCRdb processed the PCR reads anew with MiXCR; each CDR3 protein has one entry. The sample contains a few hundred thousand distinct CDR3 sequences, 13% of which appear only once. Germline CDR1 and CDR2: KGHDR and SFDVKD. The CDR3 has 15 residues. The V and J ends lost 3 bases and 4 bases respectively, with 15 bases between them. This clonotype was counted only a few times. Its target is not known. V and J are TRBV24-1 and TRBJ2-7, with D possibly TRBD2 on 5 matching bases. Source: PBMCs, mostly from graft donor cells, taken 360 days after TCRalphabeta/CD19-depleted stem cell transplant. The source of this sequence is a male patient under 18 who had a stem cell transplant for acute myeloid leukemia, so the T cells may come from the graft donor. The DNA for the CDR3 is TGTGCCACCAGTGATCGGACGGGAACCTATTACGAGCAGTACTTC. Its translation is CATSDRTGTYYEQYF.